This T cell receptor (beta chain) was identified during a study of shared clonotypes between healthy human individuals. About the research overall: Used for every donor were three CD4 naive, three CD4 memory, two CD8 naive and one CD8 memory plate.

Measured with immunoSEQ multiplex PCR; TCRdb has only the in-frame clones, and not every one. The sample records some 2 million clones, 85% to 95% being singletons. This CDR3 comprises 13 residues. With 4 bases removed from V and 10 bases from J, the gap between germline ends came to 16 bases. Per the germline V gene, CDR1 is SEHNR and CDR2 is FQNEAQ (reference sequence). The table lists this clone with a few counts. Sequenced input: naive CD4+ T cells sorted from blood. This sample's subset: CD45RA+ positively selected. This TCR was recovered from a man between 18 and 35 years old in good health. This rearrangement joins TRBV7-9 to TRBJ1-1; tentative D call: TRBD1 (6 bases). CDR3 bases: TGTGCCAGCAGCTCCAACGGGGGGCAGAGAGCTTTCTTT. Its translation: CASSSNGGQRAFF.